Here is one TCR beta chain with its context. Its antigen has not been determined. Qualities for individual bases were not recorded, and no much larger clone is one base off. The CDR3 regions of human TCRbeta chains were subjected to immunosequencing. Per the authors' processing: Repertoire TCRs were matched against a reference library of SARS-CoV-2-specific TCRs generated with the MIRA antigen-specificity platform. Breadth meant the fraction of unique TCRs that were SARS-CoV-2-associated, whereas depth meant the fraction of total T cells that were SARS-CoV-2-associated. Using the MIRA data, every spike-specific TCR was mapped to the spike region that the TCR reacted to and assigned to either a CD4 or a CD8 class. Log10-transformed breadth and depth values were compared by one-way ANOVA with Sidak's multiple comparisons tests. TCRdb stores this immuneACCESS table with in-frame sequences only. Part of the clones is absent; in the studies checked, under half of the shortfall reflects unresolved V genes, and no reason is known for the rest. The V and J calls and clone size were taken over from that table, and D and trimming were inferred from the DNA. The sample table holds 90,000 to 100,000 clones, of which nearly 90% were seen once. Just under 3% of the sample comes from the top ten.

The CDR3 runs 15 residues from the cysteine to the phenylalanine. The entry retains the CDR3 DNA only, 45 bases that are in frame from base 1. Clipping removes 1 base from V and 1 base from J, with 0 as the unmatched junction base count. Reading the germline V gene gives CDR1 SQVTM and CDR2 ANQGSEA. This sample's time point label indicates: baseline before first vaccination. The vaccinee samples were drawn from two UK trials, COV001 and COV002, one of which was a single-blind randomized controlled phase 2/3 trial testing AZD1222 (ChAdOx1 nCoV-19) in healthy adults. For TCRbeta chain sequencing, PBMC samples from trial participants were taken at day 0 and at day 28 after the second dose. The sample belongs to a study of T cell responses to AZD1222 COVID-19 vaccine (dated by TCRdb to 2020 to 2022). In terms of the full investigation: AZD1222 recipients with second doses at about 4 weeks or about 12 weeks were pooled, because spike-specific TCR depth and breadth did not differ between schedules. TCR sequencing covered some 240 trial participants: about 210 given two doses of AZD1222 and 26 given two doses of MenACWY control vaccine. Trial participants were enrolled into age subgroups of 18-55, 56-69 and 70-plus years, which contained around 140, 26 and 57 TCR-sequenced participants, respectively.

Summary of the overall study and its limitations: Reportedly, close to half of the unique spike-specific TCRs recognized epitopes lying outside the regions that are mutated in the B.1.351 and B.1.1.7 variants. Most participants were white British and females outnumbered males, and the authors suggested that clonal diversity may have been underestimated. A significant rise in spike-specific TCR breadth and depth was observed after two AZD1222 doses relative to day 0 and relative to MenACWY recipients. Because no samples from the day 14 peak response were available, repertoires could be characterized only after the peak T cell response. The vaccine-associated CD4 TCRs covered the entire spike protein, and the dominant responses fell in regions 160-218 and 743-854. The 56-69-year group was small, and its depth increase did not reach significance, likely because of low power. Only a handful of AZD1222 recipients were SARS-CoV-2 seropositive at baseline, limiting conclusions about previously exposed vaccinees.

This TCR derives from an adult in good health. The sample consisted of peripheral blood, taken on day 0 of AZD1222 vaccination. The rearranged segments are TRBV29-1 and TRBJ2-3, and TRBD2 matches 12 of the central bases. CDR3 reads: CSVEGTSGGTDTQYF. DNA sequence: TGCAGCGTTGAAGGGACTAGCGGGGGCACAGATACGCAGTATTTT.